These 8 T cell receptor beta chains originate from one sample sequenced in a study of control samples from healthy donors and cancer patients. Using immunoSEQ multiplex PCR, the repertoire was profiled, and TCRdb retains in-frame clones only, with some absent. The sample shows about 220,000 clones, roughly 94% of them seen only once. Input material: blood. These receptors were collected from a man aged 45-65 years in good health.

V is TRBV5-5 and J is TRBJ1-3, with 7 nucleotides matching TRBD1. Losses at the gene ends were 2 bases for V and 0 bases for J; bases not matched to a gene: 2. The CDR3 runs 15 residues. The V gene's germline CDR1 is SGHKS and CDR2 YYEKEE (reference sequence). CDR3 sequence reads: CASSFGQASGNTIYF. In DNA, the CDR3 is TGTGCCAGCAGCTTCGGACAGGCCTCTGGAAACACCATATATTTT.

The chain couples TRBV2 to TRBJ1-3; tentative D call: TRBD1 (5 bases). V was shortened by 6 bases and J by 2 bases, with 14 bases between the two germline ends. This CDR3 is built from 15 residues. The germline CDR1 and CDR2 sequences are SNHLY and FYNNEI. The CDR3 DNA is TGTGCCAGCAGAGTCGGGGGAAGTACTGGAAACACCATATATTTT. It codes for CASRVGGSTGNTIYF. Full variable domain (remainder filled in from reference TRBV2 and TRBJ1-3): EPEVTQTPSHQVTQMGQEVILRCVPISNHLYFYWYRQILGQKVEFLVSFYNNEISEKSEIFDDQFSVERPDGSNFTLKIRSTKLEDSAMYFCASRVGGSTGNTIYFGEGSWLTVV.

V gene TRBV13 combines with J gene TRBJ2-2; D is uncertain. CDR1 PRHDT and CDR2 FYEKMQ come from the germline V gene (reference sequence). This CDR3 comprises 14 residues. The V end was cut by 0 bases, the J end by 6 bases, with 8 bases between. The CDR3 DNA sequence: TGTGCCAGCAGCTTAGGACAGACGGCCGGGGAGCTGTTTTTT. It is translated as CASSLGQTAGELFF.

This clone has just a few counts. The genes are TRBV11-3 and TRBJ1-1; no clear D gene. This CDR3 spans 13 amino acids. Germline lookup yields CDR1 SGHNT and CDR2 YENEEA. The V end lost 1 base, the J end lost 1 base, and 4 bases lay between the germline ends. For the CDR3, the DNA is TGTGCCAGCAGCTTAGGCCCGAACACTGAAGCTTTCTTT. Its protein is CASSLGPNTEAFF.

The chain joins TRBV18 to TRBJ2-5; 7 bases are shared with TRBD2. J lost 2 bases, V lost 1 base, and 4 bases had no gene match. Germline CDR1 KGHSH, CDR2 LQKENI. This CDR3 spans 15 amino acids. This CDR3 reads CASSPLAGPQETQYF. In DNA form, the CDR3 reads TGTGCCAGCTCACCACTAGCGGGCCCTCAAGAGACCCAGTACTTC.

Only one count was recorded for this clone. The chain recombines TRBV2 with TRBJ1-6; 7 bases align to TRBD1. Losses at the gene ends were 6 bases for V and 6 bases for J; bases not matched to a gene: 14. CDR1 SNHLY and CDR2 FYNNEI come from the germline V gene. CDR3 length equals 17 residues. CDR3 amino acids: CASSEGAGGGFNSPLHF. The CDR3 bases are TGTGCCAGCAGCGAGGGGGCCGGGGGTGGATTTAATTCACCCCTCCACTTT. Using reference TRBV2 and TRBJ1-6 for the parts outside the CDR3, the full variable domain is EPEVTQTPSHQVTQMGQEVILRCVPISNHLYFYWYRQILGQKVEFLVSFYNNEISEKSEIFDDQFSVERPDGSNFTLKIRSTKLEDSAMYFCASSEGAGGGFNSPLHFGNGTRLTVT.

The gene calls are TRBV28 and TRBJ1-2; 7 bases map to TRBD1. There are 13 residues in the CDR3. Germline V gene lookup returns CDR1 MDHEN and CDR2 SYDVKM. After removal of 5 bases from V and 3 bases from J, the junction contained 3 bases not matched to a gene. The CDR3 spells CASSRQGDYGYTF. The CDR3, as DNA: TGTGCCAGCAGTCGACAGGGAGACTATGGCTACACCTTC.

The chain combines TRBV28 with TRBJ1-2; weak D call: TRBD1 (6 bases). The CDR3 runs 16 residues. Germline V gives CDR1 MDHEN, CDR2 SYDVKM. Trimming removed 6 bases at V and 8 bases at J, with 25 bases between. In DNA, the CDR3 is TGTGCCAGCAGGGACCAGGAGGCAGGGGTACTCCGGGGCTACACCTTC. Residues: CASRDQEAGVLRGYTF.